The clone carrying this TCR beta chain was observed a handful of times. Its target is not known. These data originate in a study of T cell repertoires in cytomegalovirus infection. Notes on the study in general: Using cumulative public TCR beta family frequency, the authors identified those who carried CMV together with the relevant HLA.

TCRdb redid the calling of the reads with MiXCR, one entry per CDR3 protein. Of some 320,000 distinct CDR3 sequences detected, about 28% appear once; the ten largest clones hold around 18%. This specimen was cultured PBMCs, taken from culture after CMV antigen stimulation. The sequence was obtained from a human donor in good health (CMV status not recorded). Some clones in this sample may be carry-over from other donors' samples.

CDR3 nucleotides: TGTGCCAGCCACCTTGATGGGGACAGAAACTATGGCTACACCTTC. It yields the protein CASHLDGDRNYGYTF. The genes are TRBV7-9 and TRBJ1-2; 7 nucleotides agree with TRBD1. This CDR3 comprises 15 residues. CDR1 is SEHNR and CDR2 is FQNEAQ in the germline V gene (reference sequence). J lost 2 bases, V lost 8 bases, and 11 bases had no gene match.